This is a list of T cell receptor beta chains from one sample in a study of Tregs in tolerant kidney transplant recipients. Clones were sequenced by immunoSEQ multiplex PCR, and TCRdb holds only the in-frame ones, with some missing. The profile covers more than 25,000 clones, with over 75% appearing a single time and around 2.4% taken by the ten largest. No cognate antigen is known for these TCRs. The sample consisted of Tregs from blood cultured with allogeneic cells. Receptor source: a human donor in good health. CDR3s include the opening cysteine and the closing phenylalanine or tryptophan. The order of the fields is clone size, J gene, D gene, V gene, CDR3 DNA, CDR3 protein. The D gene is left open where the match is weak. Where a row states a size, it is once, few, many or the class of an expanded clone; other rows omit it.

.,TRBJ1-2,TRBD1,TRBV19,TGTGCCAGTACCCCGCTGGGACAGGATGGTCTGCTCTATGGCTACACCTTC,CASTPLGQDGLLYGYTF
.,TRBJ1-1,.,TRBV5-6,TGTGCCAGCAGCTTGGGCCTCTACGGGAGAGCTTTCTTT,CASSLGLYGRAFF
.,TRBJ2-7,TRBD1,TRBV19,TGTGCCAGTAGCCGGGACAGGGTGTCCGAGCAGTACTTC,CASSRDRVSEQYF
.,TRBJ1-4,.,TRBV5-1,TGCGCCAGCAGCCGTGGGGGGGTCGGAGAAAAACTGTTTTTT,CASSRGGVGEKLFF
.,TRBJ2-1,TRBD2,TRBV9,TGTGCCAGCAGCGGAGTTAGCGGGAGACACTACAATGAGCAGTTCTTC,CASSGVSGRHYNEQFF
.,TRBJ1-4,.,TRBV4-2,TGTGCCAGCAGCCAAGATATTGGGGAAAAACTGTTTTTT,CASSQDIGEKLFF
.,TRBJ2-3,TRBD2,TRBV29-1,TGCAGCGGAACCTTAGCGGGAGGGTTCGCAGATACGCAGTATTTT,CSGTLAGGFADTQYF
once,TRBJ1-2,TRBD1,TRBV7-9,TGTGCCAGCAGCTTACCGGGACAGGGGGCGAACTATGGCTACACCTTC,CASSLPGQGANYGYTF
.,TRBJ2-2,.,TRBV5-1,TGCGCCAGCAGCCTGGGGAGCGGGCCGAACACCGGGGAGCTGTTTTTT,CASSLGSGPNTGELFF
.,TRBJ1-2,.,TRBV7-2,TGTGCCAGCAGCTTAGAGTGGGTTGCCAATGGCTACACCTTC,CASSLEWVANGYTF
few,TRBJ1-2,.,TRBV5-1,TGCGCCAGCAGCTTCCCCCCGAGGGGCTACACCTTC,CASSFPPRGYTF
.,TRBJ1-2,.,TRBV2,TGTGCCAGCAGTGGCGGGTGGACAGATGGCTACACCTTC,CASSGGWTDGYTF
.,TRBJ2-7,TRBD2,TRBV6-8,TGTGCCAGCAGTTACCCTAGCGGGAGCTCCTACGAGCAGTACTTC,CASSYPSGSSYEQYF
.,TRBJ1-4,TRBD1,TRBV16,TGTGCCAGCAGCCTAACAGGGGTGAGGAATGAAAAACTGTTTTTT,CASSLTGVRNEKLFF
few,TRBJ1-1,TRBD1,TRBV2,TGTGCCAGCAAGGACAGGCTTCTTTTGAACACTGAAGCTTTCTTT,CASKDRLLLNTEAFF
.,TRBJ2-1,.,TRBV4-2,TGTGCCAGCAGCCCCCCCGCGGGAAACTACAATGAGCAGTTCTTC,CASSPPAGNYNEQFF
.,TRBJ2-2,.,TRBV6-5,TGTGCCAGCCAGGGGTCGACCACCGGGGAGCTGTTTTTT,CASQGSTTGELFF
.,TRBJ2-3,.,TRBV5-1,TGCGCCAGCAGCTTGGTTGCTAGGGCCTCTAGCACAGATACGCAGTATTTT,CASSLVARASSTDTQYF
.,TRBJ2-1,.,TRBV28,TGTGCCAGCAGTGCCTTAAGGCTCCTCTACAATGAGCAGTTCTTC,CASSALRLLYNEQFF
.,TRBJ2-5,TRBD2,TRBV4-2,TGTGCCAGCAGCCAAGCCGGGAGGGCCGGAGAGACCCAGTACTTC,CASSQAGRAGETQYF
.,TRBJ2-7,.,TRBV9,TGTGCCAGCAGCGTAGCTACGGGGGAGCAGTGCTTC,CASSVATGEQCF
.,TRBJ1-5,.,TRBV18,TGTGCCAGCTCACCGGGATCCCGGGAGCCCCAGCATTTT,CASSPGSREPQHF
.,TRBJ2-3,.,TRBV18,TGTGCCAGCTCACCACGGCAGGAGGGCACAGATACGCAGTATTTT,CASSPRQEGTDTQYF
few,TRBJ1-2,.,TRBV6-1,TGTGCCAGCAGTGAAGGGCGATTGAGGAGCTATGGCTACACCTTC,CASSEGRLRSYGYTF
.,TRBJ2-5,.,TRBV30,TGTGCCTGGAGCAGGCATGCGGAGACCCAGTACTTC,CAWSRHAETQYF
.,TRBJ2-3,.,TRBV5-6,TGTGCCAGCAGCTTGGATCTTACTAGCACAGATACGCAGTATTTT,CASSLDLTSTDTQYF
.,TRBJ1-1,.,TRBV7-9,TGTGCCAGCAGCATGGACATGCTGGGGGTCACTGAAGCTTTCTTT,CASSMDMLGVTEAFF
.,TRBJ2-3,TRBD1,TRBV6-5,TGTGCCAGCAACCGACGACAGGGGACAGATACGCAGTATTTT,CASNRRQGTDTQYF
.,TRBJ2-7,TRBD1,TRBV7-9,TGTGCCAGCAGCTTTCCAGGGGGCCGAAGTTACGAGCAGTACTTC,CASSFPGGRSYEQYF
.,TRBJ2-2,TRBD1,TRBV19,TGTGCCAGTAGTGCCGGGACAGGGAGGACCGGGGAGCTGTTTTTT,CASSAGTGRTGELFF
.,TRBJ2-7,TRBD1,TRBV11-3,TGTGCCAGCAGCCCGAGGACAGGGGCCTACGAGCAGTACTTC,CASSPRTGAYEQYF
.,TRBJ1-2,TRBD1,TRBV19,TGTGCCAGTAGTTACCCCGGGACAGGGCATCCCTATGGCTACACCTTC,CASSYPGTGHPYGYTF
.,TRBJ1-1,TRBD1,TRBV29-1,TGCAGCGCCAGGACAGGGGGCACTGAAGCTTTCTTT,CSARTGGTEAFF
once,TRBJ2-7,.,TRBV27,TGTGCCAGCAGCCCCATGGGCTCCTACGAGCAGTACTTC,CASSPMGSYEQYF
.,TRBJ2-5,.,TRBV7-6,TGTGCCAGCAGAACTAGGCCGGACAGCCAAGAGACCCAGTACTTC,CASRTRPDSQETQYF
.,TRBJ2-5,.,TRBV30,TGTGCCTGGAGACCTGGCCCCCGAGAGACCCAGTACTTC,CAWRPGPRETQYF
.,TRBJ1-1,.,TRBV5-1,TGCGCCAGCAGCTTGTACAGCGGAACTGAAGCTTTCTTT,CASSLYSGTEAFF
.,TRBJ2-5,TRBD2,TRBV4-1,TGCGCCAGCAGCCGGTCTGGGACTAGCTTTTCCGGAGGAGAGACCCAGTACTTC,CASSRSGTSFSGGETQYF